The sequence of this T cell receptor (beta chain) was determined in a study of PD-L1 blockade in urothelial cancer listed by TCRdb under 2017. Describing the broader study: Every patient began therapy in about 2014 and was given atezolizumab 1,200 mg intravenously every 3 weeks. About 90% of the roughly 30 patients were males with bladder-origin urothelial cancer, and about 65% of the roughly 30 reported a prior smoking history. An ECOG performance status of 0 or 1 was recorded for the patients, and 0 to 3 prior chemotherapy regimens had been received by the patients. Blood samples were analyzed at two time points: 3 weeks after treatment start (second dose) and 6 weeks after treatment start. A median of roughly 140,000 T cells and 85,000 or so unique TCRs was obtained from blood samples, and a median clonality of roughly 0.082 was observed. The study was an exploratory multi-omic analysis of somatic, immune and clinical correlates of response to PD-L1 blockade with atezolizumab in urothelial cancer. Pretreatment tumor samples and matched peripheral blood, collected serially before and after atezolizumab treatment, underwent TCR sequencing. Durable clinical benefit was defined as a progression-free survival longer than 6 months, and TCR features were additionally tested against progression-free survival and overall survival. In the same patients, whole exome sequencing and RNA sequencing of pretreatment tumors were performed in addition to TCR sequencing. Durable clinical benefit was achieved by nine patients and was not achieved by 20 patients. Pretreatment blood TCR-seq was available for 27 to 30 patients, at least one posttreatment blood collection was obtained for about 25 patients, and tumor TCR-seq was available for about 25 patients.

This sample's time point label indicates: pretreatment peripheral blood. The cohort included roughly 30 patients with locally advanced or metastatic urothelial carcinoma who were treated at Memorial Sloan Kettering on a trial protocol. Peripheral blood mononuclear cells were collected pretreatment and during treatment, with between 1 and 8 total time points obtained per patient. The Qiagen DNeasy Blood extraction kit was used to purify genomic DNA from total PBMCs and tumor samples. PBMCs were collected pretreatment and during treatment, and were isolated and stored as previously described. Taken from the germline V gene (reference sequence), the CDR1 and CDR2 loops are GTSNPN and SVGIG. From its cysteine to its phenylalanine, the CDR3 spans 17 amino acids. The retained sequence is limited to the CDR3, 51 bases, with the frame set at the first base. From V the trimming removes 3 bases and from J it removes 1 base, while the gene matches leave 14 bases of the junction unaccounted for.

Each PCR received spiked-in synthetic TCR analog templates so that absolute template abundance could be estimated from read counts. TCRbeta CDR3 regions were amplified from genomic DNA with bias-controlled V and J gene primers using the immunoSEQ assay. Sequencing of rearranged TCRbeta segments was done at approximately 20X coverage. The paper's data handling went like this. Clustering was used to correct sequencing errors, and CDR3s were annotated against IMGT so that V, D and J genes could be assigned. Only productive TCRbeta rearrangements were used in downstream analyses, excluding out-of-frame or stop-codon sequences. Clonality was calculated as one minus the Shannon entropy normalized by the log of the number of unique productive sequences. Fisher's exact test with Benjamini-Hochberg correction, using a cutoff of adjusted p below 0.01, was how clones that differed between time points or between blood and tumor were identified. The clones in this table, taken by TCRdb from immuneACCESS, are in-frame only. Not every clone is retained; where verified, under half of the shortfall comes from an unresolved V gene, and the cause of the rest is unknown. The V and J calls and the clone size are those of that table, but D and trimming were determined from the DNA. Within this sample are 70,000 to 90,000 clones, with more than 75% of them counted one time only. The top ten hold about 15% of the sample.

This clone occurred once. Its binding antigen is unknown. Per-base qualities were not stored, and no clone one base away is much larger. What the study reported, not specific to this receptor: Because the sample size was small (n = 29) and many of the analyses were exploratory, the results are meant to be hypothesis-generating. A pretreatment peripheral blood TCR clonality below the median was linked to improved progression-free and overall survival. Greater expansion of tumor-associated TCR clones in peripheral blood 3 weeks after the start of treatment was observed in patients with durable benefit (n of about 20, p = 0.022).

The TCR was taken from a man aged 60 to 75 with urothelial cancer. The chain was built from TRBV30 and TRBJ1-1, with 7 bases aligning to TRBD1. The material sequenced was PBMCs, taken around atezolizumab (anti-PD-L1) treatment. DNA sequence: TGTGCCTGGAGGACGAAATCCCCGGACAGGACGAACACTGAAGCTTTCTTT. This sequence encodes CAWRTKSPDRTNTEAFF.